The 28 T cell receptor beta chains presented below share a single source sample, sequenced in a study of CD8 T cells in ankylosing spondylitis (dated by TCRdb to 2016 to 2017). The library was generated by 5' RACE. Sequencing was carried out with an Illumina HiSeq 2500. In TCRdb, the public reads were trimmed at Q25 with fastp and aligned with MiXCR, with productive beta chains retained. Each entry is one CDR3 protein sequence, shown with its most common DNA and genes. Across this sample there are fewer than 350,000 distinct CDR3 sequences, with roughly 11% seen only once. Roughly 9.2% of the sample rests with the top ten. Sequenced input: blood, either unsorted or a sorted T cell fraction (not recorded which). The receptors derive from a female donor with ankylosing spondylitis or in good health (not recorded which).

This clonotype was picked up many times. The rearrangement joins TRBV15 to TRBJ2-7; D not certain. V lost 0 bases to trimming and J lost 4 bases, with 7 bases between them. The CDR3 length is 13 residues. From germline, CDR1 is LNHNV and CDR2 YYDKDF (reference sequence). The CDR3 loop is CATSRDLVYEQYF. Here the CDR3 DNA reads TGTGCCACCAGCAGAGATCTGGTTTACGAGCAGTACTTC.

This clonotype was recorded at least ten times. The chain combines TRBV28 with TRBJ2-7; 7 bases fit TRBD2. V was pared by 3 bases and J by 3 bases, with 11 bases of the junction left unmatched. The V gene's germline CDR1 is MDHEN and CDR2 SYDVKM. The CDR3 length is 16 residues. CDR3 DNA: TGTGCCAGCAGTTTCACGCTAGCGGAACTACGCTACGAGCAGTACTTC. This gives the protein CASSFTLAELRYEQYF.

This clonotype showed up many times. The V call is TRBV5-5, the J call TRBJ1-2; D is unclear. The CDR3 has 13 amino acids. Trimming left V 4 bases short and J 1 base short, with 8 bases between. Per germline, CDR1 SGHKS and CDR2 YYEKEE (reference sequence). In nucleotides, the CDR3 is TGTGCCAGCAGCACGGAGGGTAACTATGGCTACACCTTC. Protein sequence: CASSTEGNYGYTF.

In its sample, this clonotype was seen many times. This chain joins TRBV6-1 and TRBJ2-1, with 14 bases matching TRBD2. Germline CDR1 MNHNS, CDR2 SASEGT. The ends lost 6 bases at V and 1 base at J; junction bases unmatched: 8. There are 18 residues in the CDR3. The CDR3 region has the DNA TGTGCCAGCAGACCTCGACTAGCGGGGGGGCCTTCCTACAATGAGCAGTTCTTC. It translates to CASRPRLAGGPSYNEQFF.

This clonotype has a count of ten or more. The rearrangement links TRBV5-1 to TRBJ1-2; D possibly corresponds to TRBD1 (6 bases). CDR1 and CDR2 (germline): SGHRS, YFSETQ. CDR3 length: 14 amino acids. V dropped 2 bases and J dropped 2 bases, with 10 bases sitting between them. The CDR3: CASSFGGANYGYTF. For the CDR3, the DNA is TGCGCCAGCAGCTTCGGGGGCGCCAACTATGGCTACACCTTC.

The chain carries TRBV20-1 and TRBJ2-5; 10 bases are a match to TRBD2. J gave up 4 bases and V 6 bases, and 5 bases lay outside the gene matches. CDR3 size: 13 residues. Looked up from germline, CDR1 is DFQATT and CDR2 is SNEGSKA (reference sequence). The CDR3 DNA follows: TGCAGTGCGCACCTAGCGGGGGTAGAGACCCAGTACTTC. Translating it yields CSAHLAGVETQYF.

This clonotype was seen a few times. The chain uses TRBV20-1 and TRBJ2-3, with a tentative D call TRBD1 (7 bases). V lost 3 bases and J 6 bases, leaving 22 bases between the germline ends. Germline loops: CDR1 DFQATT, CDR2 SNEGSKA (reference sequence). This CDR3 is 16 amino acids long. The CDR3 nucleotides are TGCAGTGCTAGTGGGGGGACAGCCAGCCGCGGGGATACGCAGTATTTT. Translation gives CSASGGTASRGDTQYF.

This clonotype was seen a few times. This chain links TRBV11-2 with TRBJ2-1; 10 bases align to TRBD2. CDR3 size: 21 residues. V shed 0 bases and J 7 bases; nucleotides not matched to a gene: 21. Germline V CDR1 and CDR2: SGHAT, FQNNGV. The CDR3 DNA reads as TGTGCCAGCAGCTTAGATGGGGCTAGCGGGAGATGGGGGGGGTTTAGAAATGAGCAGTTCTTC. This sequence encodes CASSLDGASGRWGGFRNEQFF. Filled out from reference TRBV11-2 and TRBJ2-1, the complete variable domain reads EAGVAQSPRYKIIEKRQSVAFWCNPISGHATLYWYQQILGQGPKLLIQFQNNGVVDDSQLPKDRFSAERLKGVDSTLKIQPAKLEDSAVYLCASSLDGASGRWGGFRNEQFFGPGTRLTVL.

This clonotype was counted ten times or more. The genes are TRBV24-1 and TRBJ2-1; 10 nucleotides align to TRBD2. Germline assignment: CDR1 KGHDR and CDR2 SFDVKD. V lost 2 bases to trimming and J lost 4 bases; unmatched junction nucleotides: 7. The CDR3 contains 17 residues. The CDR3 DNA follows: TGTGCCACCAGTGATTCGCTTCGGACTAGCGGATACAATGAGCAGTTCTTC. It translates to CATSDSLRTSGYNEQFF.

There are many counts of this clonotype. This chain uses TRBV7-2 with TRBJ1-2, with D unclear. The CDR3 loop spans 14 amino acids. Germline V gives CDR1 SGHTA, CDR2 FQGNSA. Trimming took 5 bases from V and 4 from J, leaving 14 bases between them. The CDR3 bases are TGTGCCAGCAGCCGAGCCGGCCCCTTCTATGGCTACACCTTC. Translated, it gives CASSRAGPFYGYTF.

This clonotype came up many times. This chain uses TRBV10-2 with TRBJ1-5, with no clear D. The V gene's germline CDR1 is WSHSY and CDR2 SAAADI. This CDR3 comprises 14 residues. Trimming stripped 8 bases from V and 0 bases from J, with 11 bases between. The CDR3 DNA sequence: TGCGCCAGCTGCCCAGGCGATAGCAATCAGCCCCAGCATTTT. This translates into CASCPGDSNQPQHF.

This clonotype has a count of ten or more. Relative to the germline gene, one junction end is altered; a read error may explain this. The chain is built from TRBV11-2 and TRBJ2-1, with 7 bases fitting TRBD2. Germline V gives CDR1 SGHAT, CDR2 FQNNGV. CDR3 length: 16 amino acids. For the CDR3, the DNA is TGTGCCAGCACCCACTATAGCGGGCCCTCCAACAATGAGCAGTTCTTC. Translation: CASTHYSGPSNNEQFF.

This clonotype has a count of ten or more. V usage is TRBV5-1 and J usage is TRBJ2-1; 12 positions agree with TRBD2. From germline, CDR1 is SGHRS and CDR2 YFSETQ. The CDR3 consists of 19 residues. V dropped 3 bases and J dropped 4; count of bases not matched to a gene: 14. CDR3 sequence (DNA): TGCGCCAGCAGCTCCGGGAAGTCGACTAGCGGGGGCCCTTACAATGAGCAGTTCTTC. Residues: CASSSGKSTSGGPYNEQFF.

This clonotype has just one count. The chain has TRBV20-1 and TRBJ2-1; D is ambiguous. This CDR3 has 13 residues. Trimming took 1 base from V and 3 from J, leaving 7 bases between them. Germline V gene sequence: CDR1 DFQATT, CDR2 SNEGSKA (reference sequence). CDR3 in DNA: TGCAGTGCTAGAGGCCAGGTCTACAATGAGCAGTTCTTC. Translation: CSARGQVYNEQFF.

Only one count was recorded for this clonotype. One base away lies a much larger clone, so this may be a sequencing read error. The chain combines TRBV5-1 with TRBJ1-6, with 7 positions matching TRBD1. In germline, CDR1 is SGHRS, CDR2 YFSETQ. The CDR3 contains 15 residues. The CDR3 reads CASSYTGVGNSPLPF. CDR3 bases: TGCGCCAGCAGCTACACAGGGGTTGGGAATTCACCCCTCCCCTTT.

In this sample, this clonotype turned up many times. CDR3 region: CASSLPGTGGTDTQYF. CDR3 coding DNA: TGCGCCAGCAGCTTGCCCGGGACAGGGGGCACAGATACGCAGTATTTT. The chain employs TRBV5-1 and TRBJ2-3, with 10 bases lining up with TRBD1. This CDR3 has 16 residues. Trimming cost V 1 base and J 1 base; bases outside gene matches: 3. Germline V lookup: CDR1 SGHRS, CDR2 YFSETQ.

The sample holds many counts of this clonotype. The rearrangement joins TRBV9 to TRBJ1-1; D is ambiguous. Germline V gene sequence: CDR1 SGDLS, CDR2 YYNGEE. The CDR3 totals 17 residues. V lost 0 bases, J lost 2 bases, and 17 bases lay in between. Written as DNA, the CDR3 is TGTGCCAGCAGCGTAGCTCCCGTGCCCGGCCGTAACACTGAAGCTTTCTTT. Protein product: CASSVAPVPGRNTEAFF. Full variable domain (outside the CDR3, taken from reference TRBV9 and TRBJ1-1): DSGVTQTPKHLITATGQRVTLRCSPRSGDLSVYWYQQSLDQGLQFLIQYYNGEERAKGNILERFSAQQFPDLHSELNLSSLELGDSALYFCASSVAPVPGRNTEAFFGQGTRLTVV.

At least ten counts were recorded for this clonotype. Here the CDR3 reads CSALTGGRYTEAFF. The CDR3 DNA sequence: TGCAGTGCTTTGACAGGGGGCCGGTACACTGAAGCTTTCTTT. The gene calls are TRBV20-1 and TRBJ1-1; 10 bases agree with TRBD1. V lost 5 bases to trimming and J lost 3 bases; unmatched junction nucleotides: 6. The germline CDR1 and CDR2 sequences are DFQATT and SNEGSKA (reference sequence). The CDR3 covers 14 residues.

This clonotype was picked up a small number of times. The V gene is TRBV27, the J gene TRBJ2-7, with D possibly being TRBD1 (6 bases). The CDR3 spans 15 residues. Germline CDR1 reads MNHEY; CDR2 reads SMNVEV (reference sequence). The ends were cut back, 0 bases at V and 3 bases at J, with 12 bases in the middle. CDR3 bases: TGTGCCAGCAGTTTATCTCCCCACAGGGTCTACGAGCAGTACTTC. Translated, it gives CASSLSPHRVYEQYF.

At least ten counts were recorded for this clonotype. The chain uses TRBV20-1 and TRBJ2-7; D gene ambiguous. V lost 5 bases, J lost 2 bases, and 13 bases lay in between. Germline CDR1 and CDR2: DFQATT and SNEGSKA (reference sequence). CDR3 length: 13 amino acids. The CDR3 region is CSAAPTATYEQYF. The CDR3 DNA reads TGCAGTGCTGCCCCGACGGCAACCTACGAGCAGTACTTC.

Only a few counts were recorded for this clonotype. The rearrangement uses TRBV20-1 and TRBJ1-3; no clear D gene. Trimming took off 3 bases at V and 0 bases at J, with 9 bases between the two ends. The CDR3 runs 14 residues. Germline assignment: CDR1 DFQATT and CDR2 SNEGSKA (reference sequence). CDR3 amino acids: CSASSRISGNTIYF. The CDR3 DNA reads TGCAGTGCTAGTTCTCGGATCTCTGGAAACACCATATATTTT.

The sample holds many counts of this clonotype. The chain has TRBV7-6 and TRBJ2-2; weak D call: TRBD2 (5 bases). The CDR3 spans 16 residues. Looked up from germline, CDR1 is SGHVS and CDR2 is FNYEAQ. V gave up 0 bases and J gave up 3 bases, with 11 bases separating them. CDR3 sequence (DNA): TGTGCCAGCAGCTTAGCGCCCAGCGGATACACCGGGGAGCTGTTTTTT. This gives the protein CASSLAPSGYTGELFF.

The chain couples TRBV20-1 to TRBJ1-2; 11 positions agree with TRBD1. Germline V gene sequence: CDR1 DFQATT, CDR2 SNEGSKA (reference sequence). The CDR3 is 13 amino acids. The ends lost 3 bases at V and 11 bases at J; junction bases unmatched: 8. The CDR3 region has the DNA TGCAGTGCTAGCCAGAAGGACAGGGGGCGTTACACCTTC. Translation: CSASQKDRGRYTF.

This clonotype was picked up many times. The chain employs TRBV20-1 and TRBJ2-2; D is ambiguous. Germline CDR1 reads DFQATT; CDR2 reads SNEGSKA (reference sequence). Deletions cut 1 base from V and 5 bases from J, with 5 bases between. The CDR3 is 12 residues long. CDR3 loop: CSARGQTGELFF. For the CDR3, the DNA is TGCAGTGCTAGAGGGCAAACCGGGGAGCTGTTTTTT.

This clonotype showed up many times. The chain's CDR3 is CASKLGTGGQTGELFF. The CDR3, as DNA: TGTGCCAGCAAGTTAGGCACAGGGGGCCAGACCGGGGAGCTGTTTTTT. The V gene is TRBV2, the J gene TRBJ2-2, with 9 bases matching TRBD1. Germline CDR1 is SNHLY and CDR2 is FYNNEI. Unmatched junction bases numbered 11, after V lost 7 bases and J lost 5 bases. CDR3 length: 16 amino acids. Full variable domain (remainder filled in from reference TRBV2 and TRBJ2-2): EPEVTQTPSHQVTQMGQEVILRCVPISNHLYFYWYRQILGQKVEFLVSFYNNEISEKSEIFDDQFSVERPDGSNFTLKIRSTKLEDSAMYFCASKLGTGGQTGELFFGEGSRLTVL.

This clonotype was recorded at least ten times. The chain is built from TRBV6-5 and TRBJ1-4; D uncertain. The germline V and J ends were trimmed by 7 bases and 7 bases, with 4 bases remaining between them. The CDR3 totals 10 residues. Germline values: CDR1 MNHEY, CDR2 SVGAGI. The CDR3 spells CASKGEKLFF. CDR3 DNA: TGTGCCAGCAAGGGTGAAAAACTGTTTTTT.

This chain joins TRBV5-5 and TRBJ2-7; TRBD1 aligns across 8 bases. Trimming cost V 4 bases and J 5 bases; bases outside gene matches: 5. Germline CDR1 reads SGHKS; CDR2 reads YYEKEE (reference sequence). The CDR3 totals 13 residues. CDR3 coding DNA: TGTGCCAGCAGCAGACAGGGGATCCACGAGCAGTACTTC. Translated: CASSRQGIHEQYF.

Comments on this clonotype: A much larger clone differs from this one at a single base, so this may be a read error. The gene calls are TRBV5-1 and TRBJ2-3, with 8 bases fitting TRBD1. The germline V gene encodes CDR1 SGHRS and CDR2 YFSETQ. CDR3 length equals 14 residues. CDR3 nucleotide sequence: TGCGCCAGCAGCCAGGACAGGGCCGCAGATACGCAGTCTTTT. It is translated as CASSQDRAADTQSF. Based on the CDR3 plus reference TRBV5-1 and TRBJ2-3, the full variable domain is KAGVTQTPRYLIKTRGQQVTLSCSPISGHRSVSWYQQTPGQGLQFLFEYFSETQRNKGNFPGRFSGRQFSNSRSEMNVSTLELGDSALYLCASSQDRAADTQSFGPGTRLTVL.